This TCR beta chain was documented in a study of T cells expressing NK-cell markers. Reprocessing the 5' RACE reads, TCRdb reports a single entry for every CDR3 protein and omits DNA. This sample's table has roughly 420,000 distinct CDR3 sequences. Germline CDR1 SGHRS, CDR2 YFSETQ. The CDR3 runs 16 residues. The sequence came from a woman aged 18 to 75 in good health. The chain is built from TRBV5-1 and TRBJ1-3; TCRdb selects TRBD1, and the lack of DNA leaves this call unchecked. Sequenced input: blood T cells: a sorted CD56 or NKG2C T cell subset, CD4+ or CD8+ T cells, or bulk PBMC T cells (not recorded which). The CDR3 spells CASSLTTGSAGNTIYF.